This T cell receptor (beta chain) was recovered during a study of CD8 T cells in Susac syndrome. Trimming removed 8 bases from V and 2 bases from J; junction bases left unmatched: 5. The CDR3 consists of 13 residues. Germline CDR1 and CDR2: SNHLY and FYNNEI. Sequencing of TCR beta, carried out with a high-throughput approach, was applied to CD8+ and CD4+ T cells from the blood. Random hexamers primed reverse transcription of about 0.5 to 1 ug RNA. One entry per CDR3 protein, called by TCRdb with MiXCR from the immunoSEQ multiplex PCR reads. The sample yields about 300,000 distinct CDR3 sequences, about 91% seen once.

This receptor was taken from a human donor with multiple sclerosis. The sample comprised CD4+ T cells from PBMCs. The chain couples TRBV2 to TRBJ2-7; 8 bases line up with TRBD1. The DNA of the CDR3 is TGTGCCAGCGGGACAGGCGGTGCCTACGAGCAGTACTTC. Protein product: CASGTGGAYEQYF.